The 19 T cell receptor beta chains listed next were all sequenced from one sample in a study of blood T cell repertoires in COVID-19. Measured with immunoSEQ multiplex PCR; TCRdb has only the in-frame clones, and not every one. In the table there are some 160,000 clones, around 89% of which are singletons. The sequencing input was peripheral blood. All receptors come from an older woman with active COVID-19.

The table lists this clone with a count of one. The V and J genes are TRBV6-6 and TRBJ1-3, with 7 bases aligning to TRBD1. J lost 0 bases, V lost 3 bases, and 5 bases had no gene match. This CDR3 comprises 16 residues. Germline CDR1 and CDR2: MNHNY and SVGAGI (reference sequence). The CDR3 sequence is CASSYSGQSSGNTIYF. The CDR3 coding sequence is TGTGCCAGCAGTTATTCGGGACAGTCCTCTGGAAACACCATATATTTT.

The chain uses TRBV5-6 and TRBJ2-5; TRBD2 matches at 8 bases. This CDR3 region has 17 residues. V gave up 1 base and J gave up 5 bases; unmatched junction bases: 13. Germline values: CDR1 SGHDT, CDR2 YYEEEE. CDR3 in DNA: TGTGCCAGCAGCTTGAAAGCGGGAGCGAACTTCGCCGAGACCCAGTACTTC. As protein: CASSLKAGANFAETQYF.

This chain links TRBV18 with TRBJ1-1; D remains unclear. Trimming left V 4 bases short and J 5 bases short, with 11 bases between. Germline CDR1 and CDR2: KGHSH and LQKENI. CDR3 size: 13 residues. The CDR3 loop reads CASSLSVETEAFF. CDR3 in DNA: TGTGCCAGCTCACTCTCGGTTGAGACTGAAGCTTTCTTT.

The V call is TRBV18, the J call TRBJ2-5; D is unresolved. Trimming took 1 base from V and 4 from J, leaving 7 bases between them. Germline assignment: CDR1 KGHSH and CDR2 LQKENI. This CDR3 comprises 13 residues. The CDR3 loop is CASSPRAGETQYF. CDR3 nucleotides: TGTGCCAGCTCACCACGGGCTGGAGAGACCCAGTACTTC.

As DNA, the CDR3 is TGCAGCGTTGAACAGGGGCAGACGCAGTATTTT. Translating gives CSVEQGQTQYF. The rearrangement uses TRBV29-1 and TRBJ2-3; D perhaps matches TRBD1 (6 bases). Germline V CDR1 and CDR2: SQVTM, ANQGSEA. The V end was cut by 2 bases, the J end by 9 bases, with 9 bases between. The CDR3 spans 11 residues.

The chain has TRBV4-1 and TRBJ1-3, with 7 bases that match TRBD1. Germline assignment: CDR1 MGHRA and CDR2 YSYEKL. The J segment lost 4 bases and the V segment lost 0 bases, leaving 3 bases of the junction unmatched. CDR3 length: 15 residues. The CDR3 here is CASSQEGTEGNTIYF. The CDR3 DNA follows: TGCGCCAGCAGCCAAGAGGGGACAGAAGGAAACACCATATATTTT.

The gene calls are TRBV19 and TRBJ2-3; 8 nucleotides line up with TRBD2. This CDR3 spans 16 amino acids. Germline CDR1 reads LNHDA; CDR2 reads SQIVND (reference sequence). V trimming: 5 bases; J trimming: 2 bases; junction bases outside the gene matches: 9. The CDR3 DNA is TGTGCCAGTAGTCCCCAGCGGGAGACCTTCACAGATACGCAGTATTTT. Translated, it gives CASSPQRETFTDTQYF.

This chain connects TRBV10-2 to TRBJ1-6; 8 nucleotides match TRBD1. V was pared by 3 bases and J by 9 bases, with 4 bases of the junction left unmatched. Germline assignment: CDR1 WSHSY and CDR2 SAAADI. There are 14 residues in the CDR3. CDR3 protein: CASSDSGGLSPLHF. The CDR3 coding sequence is TGCGCCAGCAGTGATTCAGGGGGCCTTTCACCCCTCCACTTT.

The V call is TRBV27, the J call TRBJ2-6; no reliable D call. V was trimmed by 4 bases and J by 0 bases, leaving 7 bases between them. The length of the CDR3 is 15 residues. Per germline, CDR1 MNHEY and CDR2 SMNVEV (reference sequence). As DNA, the CDR3 is TGTGCCAGCAGTTACCGAGGCTCTGGGGCCAACGTCCTGACTTTC. Its translation: CASSYRGSGANVLTF.

This rearrangement joins TRBV10-3 to TRBJ2-1, with TRBD2 identical over 13 bases. The germline V gene has CDR1 ENHRY and CDR2 SYGVKD. Germline trimming cut 10 bases from V and 8 bases from J; bases unmatched to any gene: 2. The CDR3 totals 12 residues. CDR3 loop: CATGLAGDEQFF. CDR3 sequence (DNA): TGTGCCACCGGACTAGCGGGAGATGAGCAGTTCTTC.

This rearrangement joins TRBV4-3 to TRBJ2-3, with D possibly being TRBD2 (5 bases). V was cut by 4 bases and J by 1 base, with 15 bases left in between. CDR1 is LGHNA and CDR2 is YSLEER in the germline V gene. This CDR3 comprises 16 residues. This CDR3 is CASSPRAGWGTDTQYF. For the CDR3, the DNA is TGCGCCAGCAGCCCGAGGGCCGGGTGGGGCACAGATACGCAGTATTTT.

The chain recombines TRBV2 with TRBJ1-3; TRBD1 might be the D (6 bases). V was shortened by 5 bases and J by 0 bases, with 11 bases between the two germline ends. The CDR3 has 15 amino acids. Germline CDR1 is SNHLY and CDR2 is FYNNEI. The CDR3 reads CASSKDSSSGNTIYF. The CDR3 nucleotides read TGTGCCAGCAGTAAGGACAGTAGCTCTGGAAACACCATATATTTT.

A single count supports this clone. The gene calls are TRBV30 and TRBJ1-2; no clear D gene. CDR3 size: 16 residues. Looked up from germline, CDR1 is GTSNPN and CDR2 is SVGIG (reference sequence). Trimming cost V 1 base and J 4 bases, with 19 bases left between them. In DNA, the CDR3 is TGTGCCTGGAGTGCCCCGGGAGGATCCCTCCCCTATGGCTACACCTTC. Translation: CAWSAPGGSLPYGYTF. The variable domain in full, completed from reference TRBV30 and TRBJ1-2, reads SQTIHQWPATLVQPVGSPLSLECTVEGTSNPNLYWYRQAAGRGLQLLFYSVGIGQISSEVPQNLSASRPQDRQFILSSKKLLLSDSGFYLCAWSAPGGSLPYGYTFGSGTRLTVV.

The V and J genes are TRBV14 and TRBJ2-7; 8 bases are shared with TRBD1. V was pared by 2 bases and J by 1 base, with 4 bases of the junction left unmatched. From germline, CDR1 is SGHDN and CDR2 FVKESK. The length of the CDR3 is 15 residues. CDR3 amino acids: CASSQPGQASYEQYF. CDR3 nucleotide sequence: TGTGCCAGCAGCCAACCGGGACAGGCGTCCTACGAGCAGTACTTC.

V and J are TRBV7-3 and TRBJ2-3; 8 bases fit TRBD2. The CDR3 consists of 18 residues. In germline, CDR1 is SGHTA, CDR2 FQGTGA. V dropped 2 bases and J dropped 5; count of bases not matched to a gene: 15. The CDR3 DNA follows: TGTGCCAGCAGCTTAGGCGGATTGGGTAGCGGGACCAAAGATACGCAGTATTTT. It translates to CASSLGGLGSGTKDTQYF.

This clone was counted between two and nine times. This chain joins TRBV12-3 or TRBV12-4 and TRBJ2-1; no definite D call. Trimming removed 4 bases at V and 8 bases at J, with 12 bases between. The CDR3 sequence is 13 residues long. The CDR3 DNA follows: TGTGCCAGCAGTTCTCCAGTCGCCCATGAGCAGTTCTTC. Its translation is CASSSPVAHEQFF.

V is TRBV19 and J is TRBJ2-1; 7 bases map to TRBD2. Unmatched junction bases numbered 10, after V lost 5 bases and J lost 9 bases. CDR1 and CDR2 (germline): LNHDA, SQIVND (reference sequence). The CDR3 sequence is 14 residues long. CDR3 amino acids: CASSPTSSSSEQFF. The CDR3 DNA sequence: TGTGCCAGTAGTCCGACTAGCTCTTCTTCTGAGCAGTTCTTC.

The chain carries TRBV7-9 and TRBJ1-1, with a possible D match to TRBD1 (5 bases). Looked up from germline, CDR1 is SEHNR and CDR2 is FQNEAQ (reference sequence). The CDR3 contains 12 residues. The ends were cut back, 1 base at V and 9 bases at J, with 9 bases in the middle. In DNA form, the CDR3 reads TGTGCCAGCAGCTTAGACGACAGCCAAGCTTTCTTT. Its translation is CASSLDDSQAFF.

The chain couples TRBV30 to TRBJ1-5; maybe TRBD1 (6 bases). V was pared by 3 bases and J by 4 bases, with 13 bases between. The CDR3 runs 14 residues. Germline loops: CDR1 GTSNPN, CDR2 SVGIG (reference sequence). The CDR3 region is CAWRTQGTNQPQHF. As DNA, the CDR3 is TGTGCCTGGAGAACCCAGGGGACGAATCAGCCCCAGCATTTT.